This record concerns one T cell receptor beta chain sequence. Its specificity is unknown. This sample was included in a study of cytomegalovirus exposure and HLA in healthy donors. Study conclusions and caveats: A later analysis by the authors found several of the most significant clusters apparently linked to common viral pathogens.

13 Jbeta primers and 60 Vbeta primers were used for the PCR. Measured with immunoSEQ multiplex PCR; TCRdb has only the in-frame clones, and not every one. The sample yields under 200,000 clones, roughly 77% seen once. Trimming removed 2 bases from V and 4 bases from J, with 9 bases in between. Per germline, CDR1 SGHNT and CDR2 YENEEA. The CDR3 has 13 amino acids. Sequencing was done on a sample of PBMCs. The chain uses TRBV11-3 and TRBJ2-7; D is possibly TRBD1 (6 bases). The receptor's source is a male donor in good health and CMV-seropositive. The CDR3 nucleotides read TGTGCCAGCAGCTTATCAGGGGCTTACGAGCAGTACTTC. It encodes CASSLSGAYEQYF.